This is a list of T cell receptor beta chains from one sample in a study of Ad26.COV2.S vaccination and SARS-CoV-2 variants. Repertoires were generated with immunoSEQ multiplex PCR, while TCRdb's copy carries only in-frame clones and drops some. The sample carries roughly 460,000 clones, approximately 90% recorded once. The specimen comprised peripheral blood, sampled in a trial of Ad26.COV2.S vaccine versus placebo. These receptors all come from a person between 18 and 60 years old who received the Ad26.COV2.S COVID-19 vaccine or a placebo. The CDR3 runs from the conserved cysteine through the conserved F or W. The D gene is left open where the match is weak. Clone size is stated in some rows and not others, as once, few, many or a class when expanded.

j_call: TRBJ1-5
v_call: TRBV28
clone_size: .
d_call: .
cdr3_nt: TGTGCCAGCAGTCCGAGGGGGCCCCAGCATTTT
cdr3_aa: CASSPRGPQHF

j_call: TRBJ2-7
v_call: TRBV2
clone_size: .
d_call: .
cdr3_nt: TGTGCCAGCGGTCTGGAGACTTTTACCTACGAGCAGTACTTC
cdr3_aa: CASGLETFTYEQYF

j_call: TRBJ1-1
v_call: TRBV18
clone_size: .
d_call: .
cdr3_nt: TGTGCCAGCTCATTAACGGGCACTGAAGCTTTCTTT
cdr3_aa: CASSLTGTEAFF

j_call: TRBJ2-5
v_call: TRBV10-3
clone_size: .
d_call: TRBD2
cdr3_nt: TGTGCCATCAGTGACCCCACTAGCGGGGGGGCCTCCTTCCAAGAGACCCAGTACTTC
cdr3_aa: CAISDPTSGGASFQETQYF

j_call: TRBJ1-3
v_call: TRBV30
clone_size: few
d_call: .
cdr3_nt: TGTGCCTGGAGTGTAGGGACAGGAAACACCATATATTTT
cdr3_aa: CAWSVGTGNTIYF

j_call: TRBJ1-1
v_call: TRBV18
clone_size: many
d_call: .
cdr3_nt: TGTGCCAGCTCACCGGGACCCAGAATGAACACTGAAGCTTTCTTT
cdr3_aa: CASSPGPRMNTEAFF

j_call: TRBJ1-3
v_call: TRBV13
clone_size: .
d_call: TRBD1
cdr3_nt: TGTGCCAGCAGCTTGGGCGACAGGGCCGGAAACACCATATATTTT
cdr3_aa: CASSLGDRAGNTIYF

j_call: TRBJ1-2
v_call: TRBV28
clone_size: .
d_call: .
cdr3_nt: TGTGCCAGCCGTATTAGGGGTAACTATGGCTACACCTTC
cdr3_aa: CASRIRGNYGYTF

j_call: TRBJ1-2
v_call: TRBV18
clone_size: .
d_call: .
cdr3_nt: TGTGCCAGCGCTGAAAGGGGCGAAACTAACTATGGCTACACCTTC
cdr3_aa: CASAERGETNYGYTF

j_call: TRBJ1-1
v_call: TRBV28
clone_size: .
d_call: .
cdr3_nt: TGTGCCAGCAGTCTTATGAACACTGAAGCTTTCTTT
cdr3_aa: CASSLMNTEAFF

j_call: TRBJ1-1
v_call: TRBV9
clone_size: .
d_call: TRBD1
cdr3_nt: TGTGCCAGCAGCTTTGACCAGGGGGGGAACACTGAAGCTTTCTTT
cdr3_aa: CASSFDQGGNTEAFF

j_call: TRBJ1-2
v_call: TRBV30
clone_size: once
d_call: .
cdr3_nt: TGTGCCTGGAGTGTACTGTATCGCAGACCTAACTATGGCTACACCTTC
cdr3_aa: CAWSVLYRRPNYGYTF

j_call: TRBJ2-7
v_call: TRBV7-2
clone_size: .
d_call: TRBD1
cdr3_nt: TGTGCCAGCAGCTTAGCTCGAGGACAGGGCCTCTACGAGCAGTACTTC
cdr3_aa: CASSLARGQGLYEQYF

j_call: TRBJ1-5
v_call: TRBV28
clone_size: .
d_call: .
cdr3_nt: TGTGCCAGCAGTTTATCGTCAGGGGGCAATCAGCCCCAGCATTTT
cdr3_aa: CASSLSSGGNQPQHF

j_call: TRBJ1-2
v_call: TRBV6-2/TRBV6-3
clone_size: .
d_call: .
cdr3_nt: TGTGCCAGCAGTTACCCCGGGACATTTTTCTATGGCTACACCTTC
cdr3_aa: CASSYPGTFFYGYTF

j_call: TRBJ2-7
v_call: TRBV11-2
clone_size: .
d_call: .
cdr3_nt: TGTGCCAGCAGCAATCGGGACAGCCCCAGACTAGTTCTCTACGAGCAGTACTTC
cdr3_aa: CASSNRDSPRLVLYEQYF

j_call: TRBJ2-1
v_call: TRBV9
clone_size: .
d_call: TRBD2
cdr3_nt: TGTGCCAGCAGTGATTCTAGCGGGGGGTACAATGAGCAGTTCTTC
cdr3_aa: CASSDSSGGYNEQFF

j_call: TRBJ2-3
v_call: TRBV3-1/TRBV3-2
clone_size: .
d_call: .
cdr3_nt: TGTGCCAGCAGCCAAGGACGCGGGGCGCACACAGATACGCAGTATTTT
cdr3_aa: CASSQGRGAHTDTQYF

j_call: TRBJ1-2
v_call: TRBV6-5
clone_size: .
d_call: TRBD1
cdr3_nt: TGTGCCAGCAGATGGGACAGCAGAGACTATGGCTACACCTTC
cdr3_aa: CASRWDSRDYGYTF

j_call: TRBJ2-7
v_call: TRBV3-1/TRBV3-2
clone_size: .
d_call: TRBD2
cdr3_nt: TGTGCCAGCAGCCACAATCGGGGGGGCTACGAGCAGTACTTC
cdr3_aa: CASSHNRGGYEQYF

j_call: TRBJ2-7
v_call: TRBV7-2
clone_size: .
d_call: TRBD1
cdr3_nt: TGTGCCAGCAGCTTAACAGGGGTCCACGAGCAGTACTTC
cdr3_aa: CASSLTGVHEQYF

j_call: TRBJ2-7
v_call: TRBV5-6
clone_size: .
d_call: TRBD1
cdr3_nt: TGTGCCAGCAGCTCCGGGACAGGGGTATACGAGCAGTACTTC
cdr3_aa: CASSSGTGVYEQYF

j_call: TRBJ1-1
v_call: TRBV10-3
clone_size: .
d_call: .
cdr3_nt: TGTGCCATCAGTTCTACAAACACTGAAGCTTTCTTT
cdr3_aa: CAISSTNTEAFF

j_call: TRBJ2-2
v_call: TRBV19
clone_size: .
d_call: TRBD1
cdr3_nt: TGTGCCAGTAGTTGGACAGGGTCATTCGGGGAGCTGTTTTTT
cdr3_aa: CASSWTGSFGELFF

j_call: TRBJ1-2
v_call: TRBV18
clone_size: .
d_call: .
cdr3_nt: TGTGCCAGCTCACCCGTAATCGCGGGTGGACAGCTAAGTAACTATGGCTACACCTTC
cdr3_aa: CASSPVIAGGQLSNYGYTF

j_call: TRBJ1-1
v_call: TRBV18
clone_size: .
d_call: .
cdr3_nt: TGTGCCAGCTCACGAGACCCGAACACTGAAGCTTTCTTT
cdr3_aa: CASSRDPNTEAFF

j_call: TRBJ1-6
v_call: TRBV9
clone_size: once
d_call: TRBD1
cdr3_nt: TGTGCCAGCAATCGGGCAGGGGGGTATAATTCACCCCTCCACTTT
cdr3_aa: CASNRAGGYNSPLHF

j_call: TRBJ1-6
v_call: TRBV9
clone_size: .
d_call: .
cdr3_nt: TGTGCCAGCAGCGGGCTGGGGGGGCTAGGGTCACCCCTCCACTTT
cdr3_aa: CASSGLGGLGSPLHF

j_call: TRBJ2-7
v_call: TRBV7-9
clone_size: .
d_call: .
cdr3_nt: TGTGCCAGCAGCTTCTCCAGGGGTGCCGAGCAGTACTTC
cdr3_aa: CASSFSRGAEQYF

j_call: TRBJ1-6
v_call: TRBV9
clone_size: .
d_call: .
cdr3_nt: TGTGCCAGCAGCGTAACCCCAGGGAATTCACCCCTCCACTTT
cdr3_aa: CASSVTPGNSPLHF

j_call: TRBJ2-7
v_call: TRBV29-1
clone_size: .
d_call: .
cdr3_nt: TGCAGCGTTGGGAGAGGGCAAGACGAGCAGTACTTC
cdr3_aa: CSVGRGQDEQYF

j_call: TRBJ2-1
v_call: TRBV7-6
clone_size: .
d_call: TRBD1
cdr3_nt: TGTGCCAGCACCCAAGGAGGGCAGGGGGCGGGTGAGCAGTTCTTC
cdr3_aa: CASTQGGQGAGEQFF

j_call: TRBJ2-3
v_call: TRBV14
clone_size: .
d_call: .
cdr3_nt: TGTGCCAGCAGCCAAGATCAGCGATCGACCCTAACGCAGTATTTT
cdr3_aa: CASSQDQRSTLTQYF

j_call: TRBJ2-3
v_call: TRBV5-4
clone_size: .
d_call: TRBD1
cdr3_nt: TGTGCCAGCAGCTTGGCGACAGGGCCAGATACGCAGTATTTT
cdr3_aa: CASSLATGPDTQYF

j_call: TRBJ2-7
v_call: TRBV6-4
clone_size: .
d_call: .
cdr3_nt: TGTGCCAGCAGAGTTCTTTACGAGCAGTACTTC
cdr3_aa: CASRVLYEQYF

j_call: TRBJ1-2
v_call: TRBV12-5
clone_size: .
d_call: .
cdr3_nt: TGTGCTAGTGGTTTGGACCATTATGGCTACACCTTC
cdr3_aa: CASGLDHYGYTF

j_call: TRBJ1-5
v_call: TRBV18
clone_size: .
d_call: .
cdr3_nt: TGTGCCAGCTCGCCCAGCGGACAAAATCAGCCCCAGCATTTT
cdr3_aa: CASSPSGQNQPQHF

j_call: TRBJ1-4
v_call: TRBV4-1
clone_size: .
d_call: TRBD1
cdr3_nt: TGCGCCAGCAGCCAAGACGGGACAGGGAAACTGTTTTTT
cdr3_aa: CASSQDGTGKLFF

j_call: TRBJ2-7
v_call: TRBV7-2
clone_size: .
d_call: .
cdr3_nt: TGTGCCAGCATCCGGGGTCTCGGACAAAACTACGAGCAGTACTTC
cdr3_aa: CASIRGLGQNYEQYF

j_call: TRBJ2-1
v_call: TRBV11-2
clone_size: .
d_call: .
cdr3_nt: TGTGCCAGCAGCACGGGAATTATTGGGAAGTTCTTC
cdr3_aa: CASSTGIIGKFF

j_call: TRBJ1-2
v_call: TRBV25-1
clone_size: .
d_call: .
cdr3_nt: TGTGCCAGCACGGGAGGGGTTGGCTACACCTTC
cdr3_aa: CASTGGVGYTF

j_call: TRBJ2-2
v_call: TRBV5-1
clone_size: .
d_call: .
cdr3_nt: TGCGCCAGCAGCTTGTCGGTCTTAGAGAACACCGGGGAGCTGTTTTTT
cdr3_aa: CASSLSVLENTGELFF